This TCR beta chain was sequenced in a study of blood T cell repertoires in COVID-19. About the study: Whether acute or convalescent, the COVID-19 samples came from the United States, Italy and Spain.

Germline CDR1 and CDR2: SGDLS and YYNGEE. Deletions cut 5 bases from V and 1 base from J, with 4 bases between. CDR3 length equals 12 residues. This table comes from immunoSEQ multiplex PCR, and its TCRdb copy is limited to in-frame clones, with some not included. The table shows a few hundred thousand clones, with around nine tenths occurring only once. Participants' reported clinical history set cohort assignment. Cohort 3 donors counted as recovered after two negative PCRs, clearance, or resolved symptoms. This clone was detected only once. This rearrangement joins TRBV9 to TRBJ2-1, with D uncertain. The source is a woman aged 25 to 39 who had recovered from COVID-19. Material: PBMCs or T cells enriched from blood (not recorded which). This CDR3 reads CASRSSYNEQFF. The CDR3, as DNA: TGTGCCAGCAGGTCTTCCTACAATGAGCAGTTCTTC.